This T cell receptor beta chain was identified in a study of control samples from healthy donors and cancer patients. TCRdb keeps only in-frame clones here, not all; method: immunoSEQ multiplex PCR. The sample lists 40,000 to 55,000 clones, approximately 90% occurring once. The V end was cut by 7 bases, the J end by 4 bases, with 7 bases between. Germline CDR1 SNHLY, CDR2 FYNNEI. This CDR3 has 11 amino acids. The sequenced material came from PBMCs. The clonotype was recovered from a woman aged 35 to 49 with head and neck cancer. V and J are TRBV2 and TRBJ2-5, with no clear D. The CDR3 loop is CASTVVETQYF. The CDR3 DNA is TGTGCCAGCACCGTGGTAGAGACCCAGTACTTC.